What follows describes a single T cell receptor beta chain. Its antigen remains unidentified. This sample was included in a study of cytotoxic CD8 clonotypes in ibrutinib-treated CLL. In the study overall: The patients, about a dozen relapsed/refractory and roughly 15 treatment-naive, included 17 who were IGHV unmutated. Study-wide findings and caveats: Sustained-remission and progressing patients had unequal sampling times.

Frozen-stored PBMCs produced about 2 micrograms of genomic DNA for TCR beta libraries. Data came from immunoSEQ multiplex PCR; TCRdb stores just in-frame clones and leaves some out. The sample lists around 9,600 clones, over 55% occurring once. Trimming took 9 bases from V and 0 from J, leaving 25 bases between them. CDR1 is WNHNN, CDR2 SYGVQD, per germline (reference sequence). The CDR3 is made up of 18 amino acids. This chain joins TRBV10-1 and TRBJ2-3; D might be TRBD1 (6 bases). The receptor's source is a human donor with chronic lymphocytic leukemia. The sample consisted of PBMCs, taken before ibrutinib treatment. The chain's CDR3 is CARTKSPGQRSSTDTQYF. CDR3 nucleotide sequence: TGCGCCAGGACGAAATCGCCCGGACAGAGATCTAGCACAGATACGCAGTATTTT.